This T cell receptor beta chain was recorded in a study of metastatic and nonmetastatic thyroid tumors. The wider study: Repertoires from blood and tumor or nodule tissue of malignant and benign thyroid patients were compared. The study's findings and limits: Across blood and tumor, TCR beta diversity in malignant thyroid tumors was reportedly significantly higher than in benign nodules.

This clone has more than one count but fewer than ten. Its antigen is unknown. Given a much more abundant clone one base away, this may be a read error. This sample also contains other DNA sequences that code for the same CDR3. Authors' methods: For papillary thyroid cancer, a distant-metastasis classifier was constructed from CDR3 differences observed across clinicopathological groups. TCRdb ran MiXCR on the PCR reads. TCRdb's processing, not the study's, gives the V and J calls here. The table shows 35,000 to 50,000 clones, with about 17% occurring only once. Thyroid surgery was preceded by no treatment in any patient. This CDR3 has 15 residues. CDR1 and CDR2 from the germline V gene are LGHDT and YNNKEL (reference sequence).

This TCR was recovered from a female donor with papillary thyroid cancer or a benign thyroid nodule (not recorded which). Some clones in this sample may be carry-over from other donors' samples. Sequenced sample: tumor tissue. The gene calls are TRBV3-1 and TRBJ2-2; D is possibly TRBD2 (5 bases). Written as DNA, the CDR3 is TGTGCCAGCAGCCAAAACTACCCGAACACCGGGGAGCTGTTCTTT. It translates to CASSQNYPNTGELFF.